This record looks at one T cell receptor (beta chain) sequence and its context. It lacks a known antigen. No quality values exist for individual bases; no much larger clone is one base distant. The sample is drawn from a study of T cell responses to AZD1222 COVID-19 vaccine (dated by TCRdb to the early 2020s). Background for the entire study: Because spike-specific TCR depth and breadth did not differ between the two schedules, AZD1222 recipients who got a second dose at roughly 4 weeks were pooled with those who got a second dose at roughly 12 weeks. A total of 230 to 250 trial participants underwent TCR sequencing, of whom about 210 received two doses of AZD1222 and roughly 25 received two doses of the MenACWY control vaccine. Trial participants were enrolled by age into 18-55, 56-69 and 70-plus year subgroups, with about 150, 28 and 57 TCR-sequenced participants respectively.

Overall study results and their limits: After two AZD1222 doses, spike-specific TCR breadth and depth were significantly higher than at day 0 and than in MenACWY recipients. Reportedly, almost half of the unique spike-specific TCRs recognized epitopes lying outside the regions that are mutated in the B.1.351 and B.1.1.7 variants. Vaccine-associated CD4 TCRs spanned the whole spike protein, with dominant responses in regions 160-218 and 743-854. Conclusions about previously exposed vaccinees are limited, since just five to seven AZD1222 recipients were seropositive for SARS-CoV-2 at baseline. Because no samples from the day 14 peak response were available, repertoires could be characterized only after the peak T cell response. Most participants were white British and females outnumbered males, and the authors suggested that clonal diversity may have been underestimated. In the small 56-69-year group, the increase in depth fell short of significance, most likely because of low power.

The germline V gene specifies SGHRS as CDR1 and YFSETQ as CDR2. Clipping removes 0 bases from V and 8 bases from J, with 12 as the unmatched junction base count. The CDR3, cysteine through phenylalanine, is 17 amino acids long. The entry retains the CDR3 DNA only, 51 bases that are in frame from base 1. According to the study, the label for this sample's time point signals: baseline before first vaccination. Vaccinee samples were obtained from the UK trials COV001 and COV002, which included a single-blind randomized controlled phase 2/3 trial of AZD1222 (ChAdOx1 nCoV-19) in healthy adults. For TCRbeta chain sequencing, PBMC samples from trial participants were taken at day 0 and at day 28 after the second dose. The CDR3 regions of human TCRbeta chains were analyzed by immunosequencing. On the study's bioinformatics: TCRs in the repertoires were matched against a reference library of SARS-CoV-2-specific TCRs that had been generated with the MIRA antigen-specificity platform. Breadth was defined as the fraction of unique TCRs that were SARS-CoV-2-associated, and depth was defined as the fraction of total T cells that were SARS-CoV-2-associated. Using the MIRA data, each spike-specific TCR was assigned both to the spike region to which the TCR was reactive and to a CD4 or CD8 class. Log10-transformed breadth and depth values were compared by one-way ANOVA with Sidak's multiple comparisons tests. TCRdb obtained this table from immuneACCESS and retained in-frame rearrangements with V and J assigned. These tables miss some clones; where compared with another copy, unresolved V genes account for less than half of the shortfall, and the remainder is unexplained. D and trimming come from the DNA, and the V and J calls and clone size come from that table. Present in this sample are some 100,000 clones, around nine tenths of which were seen just once. 16% of the sample is held by the ten biggest clonotypes.

The chain is made from TRBV5-1 and TRBJ2-1; 9 of the junction bases match TRBD1. The sample here was peripheral blood, taken on day 0 of AZD1222 vaccination. The clonotype comes from an adult in good health. The CDR3 protein is CASSLARGDRVFDEQFF. The nucleotide sequence is given as TGCGCCAGCAGCTTGGCCCGGGGGGACAGGGTTTTTGATGAGCAGTTCTTC.